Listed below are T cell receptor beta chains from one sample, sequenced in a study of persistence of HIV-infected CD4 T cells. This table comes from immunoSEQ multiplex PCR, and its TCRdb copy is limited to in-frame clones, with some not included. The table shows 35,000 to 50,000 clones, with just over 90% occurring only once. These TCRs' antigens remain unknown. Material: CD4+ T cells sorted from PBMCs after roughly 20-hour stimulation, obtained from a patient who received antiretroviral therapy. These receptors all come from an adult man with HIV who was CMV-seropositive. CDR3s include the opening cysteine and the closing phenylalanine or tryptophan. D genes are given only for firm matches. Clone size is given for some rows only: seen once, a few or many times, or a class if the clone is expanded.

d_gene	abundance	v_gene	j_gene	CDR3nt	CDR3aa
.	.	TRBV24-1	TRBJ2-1	TGTGCCACCAGTAAGAGTCCCTCCTACAATGAGCAGTTCTTC	CATSKSPSYNEQFF
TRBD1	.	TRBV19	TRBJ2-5	TGTGCCAGTAGTGGTAGACAGGGTGGAGAGACCCAGTACTTC	CASSGRQGGETQYF
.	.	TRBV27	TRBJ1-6	TGTGCCAGCAGTCCCTCAATAACGGGCTATAATTCACCCCTCCACTTT	CASSPSITGYNSPLHF
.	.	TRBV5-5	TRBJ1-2	TGTGCCAGCAGCTTGTCGTCAGCGAATGGCTACACCTTC	CASSLSSANGYTF
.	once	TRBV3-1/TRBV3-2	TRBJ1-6	TGTGCCAGCAGCCAAGAGGCGGGGGGACAATCACCCCTCCACTTT	CASSQEAGGQSPLHF
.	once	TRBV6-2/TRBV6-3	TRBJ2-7	TGTGCCAGCAGCCGCGCATCGTACGAGCAGTACTTC	CASSRASYEQYF
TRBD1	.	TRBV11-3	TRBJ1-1	TGTGCCAGCAGCTTCGGACAGGGAAGGGGGAACACTGAAGCTTTCTTT	CASSFGQGRGNTEAFF
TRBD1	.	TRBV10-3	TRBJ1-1	TGTGCCATCAGGGGGACAGGGCGGGACACTGAAGCTTTCTTT	CAIRGTGRDTEAFF
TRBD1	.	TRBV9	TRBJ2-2	TGTGCCAGCAGGGCGACAGGGGGCGAGCGGGAGCTGTTTTTT	CASRATGGERELFF
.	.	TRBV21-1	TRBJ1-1	TGTGCCAGCAGCAAGGCAGGGGCGAACACTGAAGCTTTCTTT	CASSKAGANTEAFF
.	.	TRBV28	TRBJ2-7	TGTGCCAGCAGTCCCCCCCCGGGATACGAGCAGTACTTC	CASSPPPGYEQYF
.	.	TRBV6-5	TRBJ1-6	TGTGCCAGCAGTTACCACAGGGAGGAGTTCAATTCACCCCTCCACTTT	CASSYHREEFNSPLHF
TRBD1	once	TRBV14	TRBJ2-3	TGTGCCAGCAGCCAAGATGAGGCAGGGGGCCCCCCAGATACGCAGTATTTT	CASSQDEAGGPPDTQYF
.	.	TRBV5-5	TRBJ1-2	TGTGCCAGCAGCTTGGTACCAGAATCCTATGGCTACACCTTC	CASSLVPESYGYTF
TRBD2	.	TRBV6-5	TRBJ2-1	TGTGCCAGTAAACGGGGGGTTGGCGGAAATGAGCAGTTCTTC	CASKRGVGGNEQFF
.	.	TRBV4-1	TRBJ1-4	TGCGCCAGCAGCCCGGTGCCGGCCCCAACTAATGAAAAACTGTTTTTT	CASSPVPAPTNEKLFF
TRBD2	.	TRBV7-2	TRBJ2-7	TGTGCCAGCAGCTTAGCGACTAGCAGTTACGAGCAGTACTTC	CASSLATSSYEQYF
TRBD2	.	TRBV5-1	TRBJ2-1	TGCGCCAGTTCCTCCGTGTGGGGGGGGAGGAACAATGAGCAGTTCTTC	CASSSVWGGRNNEQFF
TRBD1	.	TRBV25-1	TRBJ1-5	TGTGCCAGCAGTGATGGGGACAGGGCCGGCAATCAGCCCCAGCATTTT	CASSDGDRAGNQPQHF
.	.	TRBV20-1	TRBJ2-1	TGCAGTGTTAAGGGTCCCAATGAGCAGTTCTTC	CSVKGPNEQFF
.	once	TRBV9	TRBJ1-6	TGTGCCAGCAGCGTAAGGGGAAACAATTCACCCCTCCACTTT	CASSVRGNNSPLHF
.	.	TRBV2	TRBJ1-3	TGTGCCAGCAGACCCCCAGGTGGAAACACCATATATTTT	CASRPPGGNTIYF
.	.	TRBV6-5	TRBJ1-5	TGTGCCAGCAAAAAACCTGTGGGGAGTCAGCCCCAGCATTTT	CASKKPVGSQPQHF
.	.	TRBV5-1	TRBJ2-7	TGCGCCAGCGGGGGACCCGACAGTAACCTTAACGAGCAGTACTTC	CASGGPDSNLNEQYF
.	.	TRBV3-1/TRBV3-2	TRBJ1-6	TGTGCCAGCAGCCGAGCGGAGAATTCACCCCTCCACTTT	CASSRAENSPLHF
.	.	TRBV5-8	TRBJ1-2	TGTGCCAGCAGCTTGGGGTCGTTTAACTATGGCTACACCTTC	CASSLGSFNYGYTF
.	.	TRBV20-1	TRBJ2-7	TGCAGTGCCGCCGGGGACGAGCAGTACTTC	CSAAGDEQYF
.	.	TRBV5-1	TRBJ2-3	TGCGCCAGCAGCTTGGCCCCGGGCGGCGATACGCAGTATTTT	CASSLAPGGDTQYF
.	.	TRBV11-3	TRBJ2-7	TGTGCCAGCAGCTCAACCCAGGGTCCCTACGAGCAGTACTTC	CASSSTQGPYEQYF
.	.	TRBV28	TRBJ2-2	TGTGCCAGCAGTTTATTTCGGGGCCAGGGGGAGCTGTTTTTT	CASSLFRGQGELFF
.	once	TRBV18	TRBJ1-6	TGTGCCAGCTCCTCGGGACGGGATAATTCACCCCTCCACTTT	CASSSGRDNSPLHF
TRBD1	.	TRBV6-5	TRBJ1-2	TGTGCCAGCAGTCAGATCCGGGACAGGGGGGATGGCTACACCTTC	CASSQIRDRGDGYTF
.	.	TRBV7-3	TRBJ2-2	TGTGCCAGCAGCCCCCGGTCCACCGGGGAGCTGTTTTTT	CASSPRSTGELFF
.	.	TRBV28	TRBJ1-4	TGTGCCAGCAACCCCCCCGGGGGAAGTGAAAAACTGTTTTTT	CASNPPGGSEKLFF
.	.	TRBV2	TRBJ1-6	TGTGCCAGCAGTGAATCCAGGGTTAATTCACCCCTCCACTTT	CASSESRVNSPLHF
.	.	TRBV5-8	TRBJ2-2	TGTGCCAGCAGCTTGGGTCCGAACACCGGGGAGCTGTTTTTT	CASSLGPNTGELFF
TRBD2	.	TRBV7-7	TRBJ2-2	TGTGCCAGCAGCCAGACTAGCGGAGCGAACACCGGGGAGCTGTTTTTT	CASSQTSGANTGELFF
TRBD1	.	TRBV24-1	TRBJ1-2	TGTGCCACCAGTGACCCGGACAGGGCCGGGTATGGCTACACCTTC	CATSDPDRAGYGYTF
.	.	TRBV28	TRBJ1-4	TGTGCCAGCTCTAAGCGGGGTGAAAAACTGTTTTTT	CASSKRGEKLFF
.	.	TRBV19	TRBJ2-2	TGTGCCAGTAGGGCAGGGCTCAACACCGGGGAGCTGTTTTTT	CASRAGLNTGELFF
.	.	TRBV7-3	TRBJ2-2	TGTGCCAGCAGCTCCCGCTTGGGGGAGCTGTTTTTT	CASSSRLGELFF
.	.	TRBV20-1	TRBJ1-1	TGCAGTGGCACCAGCGAGACTGAAGCTTTCTTT	CSGTSETEAFF
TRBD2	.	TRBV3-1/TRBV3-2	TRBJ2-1	TGTGCCAGCAGCCAAGTTGCGGGGGGGCCCGATGAGCAGTTCTTC	CASSQVAGGPDEQFF